This TCR beta chain is from a study of T cells after yellow fever vaccination (dated by TCRdb to the late 2010s). General notes on the study: The SMART-Seq v4 Ultra Low Input RNA kit was used to prepare libraries from fractions with low cell numbers. Blood was collected at multiple timepoints before and after primary and secondary immunization, and bulk PBMC replicates and cell subsets were isolated. Bulk TCR alpha and beta repertoires were sequenced longitudinally to track T-cell clones before and after primary and booster YFV17D yellow fever vaccination. Two healthy male donors made up the cohort, one aged 18 to 30 years and the other aged 30 to 40 years. What the work shows at the level of the full study, not this receptor alone: The secondary T-cell response was found to be weaker but faster than the primary response, with a peak reached on day 5 rather than on day 15. A small fraction of clonotypes appeared in both the CD4 and CD8 compartments, likely as a result of convergent recombination. The study included only a couple of donors, which limits how far the findings can be generalized. After the booster, most clones that had expanded after primary vaccination were detected again (nearly 98% of CD4 and 88% of CD8), suggesting broad maintenance of memory. Because abundant contaminating clonotypes from the bulk population could be contained in FACS-sorted repertoires, computational filtering was required.

This clonotype came up many times. Its antigen is not yet known. No clone much larger than this one lies a single base away; base qualities are absent. Synthesis of TCR cDNA relied on 5'RACE template switching, a step that introduced a universal primer site along with unique molecular identifiers. Priming for cDNA synthesis came from both the TCR alpha and TCR beta constant segments. Two PCR steps were used to amplify libraries, with sample barcodes and sequencing adapters being added in the second step. Sequencing of libraries was done on Illumina HiSeq 2500 (2x100 bp) or NovaSeq (2x150 bp). The paper's data handling went like this. MIGEC was used to demultiplex reads and collapse the reads into UMI consensus sequences, and MiXCR was used for V(D)J alignment. Vaccine-responding clonotypes were identified with edgeR using replicate PBMC samples, with FDR below 0.01 and a log2 fold change above 5 up to day 15 being required. Each bulk clonotype received a CD4 or CD8 identity based on whether the sequenced CD4 or CD8 repertoire contained that clonotype at higher abundance. TCRdb passed the public sequencing reads through fastp at Q25 and MiXCR, retaining productive beta sequences. Rows are unified per CDR3 protein, each entry keeping the most common DNA and genes. These V and J calls derive from TCRdb rather than the authors' analysis. In all, the sample holds tens of thousands of distinct CDR3 sequences, and roughly 6.9% of those were seen once. The top ten clonotypes cover 35% of the sample.

In the paper's terms, the treatment or condition label means: live attenuated yellow fever vaccine strain. PBMCs were isolated from peripheral blood using a standard Ficoll-Paque protocol. Dynabeads CD4 and CD8 positive selection kits were used to isolate the CD4 and CD8 T-cell fractions. RNA was extracted with TriZol from bulk PBMCs, CD4 and CD8 fractions, and dextramer-positive and dextramer-negative fractions. The sequenced sample was CD8+ T cells sorted from PBMCs, obtained 4 to 6 days after the first yellow fever vaccination. The receptor was derived from a man younger than 35 who received the YFV17D yellow fever vaccine.

The DNA sequence is given as TGTGCCAGCAGCATCCGGACAGGCAGGCTCAATTCACCCCTCCACTTT. It is translated as CASSIRTGRLNSPLHF. The rearrangement joined TRBV7-2 to TRBJ1-6, with 7 central nucleotides matching TRBD1. Reading the germline V gene gives CDR1 SGHTA and CDR2 FQGNSA. At the junction V is shortened by 5 bases and J by 7 bases; bases outside the gene matches: 11. The CDR3 goes from the cysteine to the phenylalanine over 16 residues. The DNA shown is the 48-base CDR3, in frame from base 1.